This T cell receptor beta chain appears in the sequencing data of a study of blood T cell repertoires in COVID-19. The table came from immunoSEQ multiplex PCR; TCRdb's copy has only in-frame clones and leaves some out. The sample consists of about half a million clones, approximately 85% of them appearing once. The trim removed 5 bases at V and 7 bases at J, leaving 11 bases unmatched. The CDR3 is made up of 14 amino acids. Germline CDR1 is GTSNPN and CDR2 is SVGIG (reference sequence). Sequencing used peripheral blood. This sequence was found in a human donor in a cohort sampled during active COVID-19. V is TRBV30 and J is TRBJ1-5; 7 bases agree with TRBD1. The CDR3 bases are TGTGCCTGGGCAGGGGGATCTTCAGGACAGCCCCAGCATTTT. The encoded protein is CAWAGGSSGQPQHF.